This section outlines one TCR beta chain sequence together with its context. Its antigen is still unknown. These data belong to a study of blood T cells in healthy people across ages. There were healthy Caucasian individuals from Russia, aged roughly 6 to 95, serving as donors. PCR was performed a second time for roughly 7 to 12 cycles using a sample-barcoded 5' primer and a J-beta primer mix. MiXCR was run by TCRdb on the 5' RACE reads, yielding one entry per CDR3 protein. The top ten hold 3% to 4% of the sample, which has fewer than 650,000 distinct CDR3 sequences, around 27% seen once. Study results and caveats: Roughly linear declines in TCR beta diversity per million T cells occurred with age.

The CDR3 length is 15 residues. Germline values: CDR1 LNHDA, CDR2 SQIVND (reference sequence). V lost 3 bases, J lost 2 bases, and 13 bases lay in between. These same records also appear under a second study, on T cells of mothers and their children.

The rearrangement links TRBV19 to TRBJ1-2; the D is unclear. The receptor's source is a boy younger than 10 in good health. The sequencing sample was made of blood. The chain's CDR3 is CASSIPTASNYGYTF. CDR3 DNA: TGTGCCAGTAGTATCCCGACGGCATCAAACTATGGCTACACCTTC. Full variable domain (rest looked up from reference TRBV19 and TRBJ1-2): DGGITQSPKYLFRKEGQNVTLSCEQNLNHDAMYWYRQDPGQGLRLIYYSQIVNDFQKGDIAEGYSVSREKKESFPLTVTSAQKNPTAFYLCASSIPTASNYGYTFGSGTRLTVV.